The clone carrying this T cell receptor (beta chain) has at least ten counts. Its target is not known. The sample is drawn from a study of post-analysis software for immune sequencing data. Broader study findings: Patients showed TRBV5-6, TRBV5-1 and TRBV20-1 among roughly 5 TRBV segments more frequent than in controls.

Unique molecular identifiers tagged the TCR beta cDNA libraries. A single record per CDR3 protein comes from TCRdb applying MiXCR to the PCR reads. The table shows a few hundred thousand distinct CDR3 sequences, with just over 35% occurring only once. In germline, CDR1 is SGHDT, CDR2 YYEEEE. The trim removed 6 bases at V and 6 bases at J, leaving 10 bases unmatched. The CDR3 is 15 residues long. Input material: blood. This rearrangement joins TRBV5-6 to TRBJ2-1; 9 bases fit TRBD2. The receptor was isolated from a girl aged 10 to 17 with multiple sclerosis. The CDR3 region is CASIQSGGPGNEQFF. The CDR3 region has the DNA TGTGCCAGCATCCAGAGCGGGGGGCCCGGCAATGAGCAGTTCTTC. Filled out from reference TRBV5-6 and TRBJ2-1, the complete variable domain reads DAGVTQSPTHLIKTRGQQVTLRCSPKSGHDTVSWYQQALGQGPQFIFQYYEEEERQRGNFPDRFSGHQFPNYSSELNVNALLLGDSALYLCASIQSGGPGNEQFFGPGTRLTVL.